Below are 30 T cell receptor beta chains sequenced from a single sample in a study of shared clonotypes between healthy human individuals. Repertoires were generated with immunoSEQ multiplex PCR, while TCRdb's copy carries only in-frame clones and drops some. The repertoire holds 2,500,000 or so clones, 85% to 95% seen once, with around 0.38% in the top ten. The sequenced sample was naive CD4+ T cells from PBMCs. Subset noted: CD45RA+ positively selected. These receptors all come from a man between 18 and 35 years old in good health. Some clones in this sample may be carry-over from other donors' samples.

The V gene is TRBV29-1, the J gene TRBJ2-3; D not certain. Between the trimmed V and J ends, which lost 0 bases and 5 bases, there was a span of 27 bases. The CDR3 has 19 residues. From germline, CDR1 is SQVTM and CDR2 ANQGSEA. CDR3 nucleotides: TGCAGCGTTGAAGATCGCCCGTGGGCTAGGACCGGGTGGGGAGATACGCAGTATTTT. It codes for CSVEDRPWARTGWGDTQYF.

The CDR3 sequence is CASSQDHRTGVLKETQYF. The CDR3, as DNA: TGCGCCAGCAGCCAAGATCACCGGACAGGGGTCCTGAAAGAGACCCAGTACTTC. The gene calls are TRBV4-3 and TRBJ2-5; 9 bases align to TRBD1. The germline V gene has CDR1 LGHNA and CDR2 YSLEER. With V trimmed by 0 bases and J by 3 bases, 11 bases remained unmatched. The CDR3 consists of 18 residues.

The chain uses TRBV5-1 and TRBJ2-5, with TRBD2 matching over 10 bases. J lost 7 bases, V lost 4 bases, and 10 bases had no gene match. From germline, CDR1 is SGHRS and CDR2 YFSETQ. The CDR3 covers 15 residues. CDR3 residues: CASSLQREGPGTQYF. In DNA, the CDR3 is TGCGCCAGCAGCCTCCAGCGGGAGGGTCCGGGGACCCAGTACTTC.

The CDR3 loop is CASGIFAGHQSYGYTF. The CDR3 nucleotides read TGTGCCAGCGGTATTTTCGCGGGACACCAGTCCTATGGCTACACCTTC. The chain uses TRBV27 and TRBJ1-2, with D possibly TRBD1 on 6 matching bases. This CDR3 spans 16 amino acids. The ends were cut back, 8 bases at V and 4 bases at J, with 23 bases in the middle. From germline, CDR1 is MNHEY and CDR2 SMNVEV (reference sequence).

The chain joins TRBV7-8 to TRBJ2-7; 7 bases fit TRBD2. Trimming removed 5 bases from V and 4 bases from J; junction bases left unmatched: 14. CDR3 length equals 16 residues. CDR1 SGHVS and CDR2 FQNEAQ come from the germline V gene. The chain's CDR3 is CASSDYRGLADYEQYF. For the CDR3, the DNA is TGTGCCAGCAGCGACTATCGAGGGCTAGCGGATTACGAGCAGTACTTC.

The chain couples TRBV11-1 to TRBJ2-1; D is undetermined. The V gene's germline CDR1 is SGHAT and CDR2 FQDESV (reference sequence). Trimming shortened V by 6 bases and J by 8 bases, and 11 bases separated the two germline ends. CDR3 length equals 12 residues. The CDR3 DNA sequence: TGTGCCAGCAGGCTGGCCTCCGATGAGCAGTTCTTC. Its protein is CASRLASDEQFF. Supplemented by reference TRBV11-1 and TRBJ2-1, the full variable domain reads EAEVAQSPRYKITEKSQAVAFWCDPISGHATLYWYRQILGQGPELLVQFQDESVVDDSQLPKDRFSAERLKGVDSTLKIQPAELGDSAMYLCASRLASDEQFFGPGTRLTVL.

This clone was picked up one time. This CDR3 is also generated by other DNA sequences in the sample. The rearrangement uses TRBV5-1 and TRBJ2-5; D unresolved. The CDR3 totals 12 residues. V lost 2 bases and J 3 bases, leaving 5 bases between the germline ends. Per germline, CDR1 SGHRS and CDR2 YFSETQ. CDR3 coding DNA: TGCGCCAGCAGCTTTCCGGAAGAGACCCAGTACTTC. Its protein product is CASSFPEETQYF.

The V and J genes are TRBV4-3 and TRBJ2-1; D gene unclear. Germline CDR1 and CDR2: LGHNA and YSLEER. Trimming removed 0 bases from V and 0 bases from J, with 9 bases in between. The CDR3 is made up of 16 amino acids. In DNA form, the CDR3 reads TGCGCCAGCAGCCAAGAAAGACTTAGCTCCTACAATGAGCAGTTCTTC. It translates to CASSQERLSSYNEQFF.

The J gene is TRBJ1-4, the V gene TRBV5-4; 7 bases are shared with TRBD1. V shed 4 bases, J shed 5 bases, and the junction held 2 bases outside the gene matches. The CDR3 loop spans 13 amino acids. CDR1 is SGHNT, CDR2 YYREEE, per germline (reference sequence). The CDR3 loop is CASSATGNEKLFF. For the CDR3, the DNA is TGTGCCAGCAGCGCGACAGGGAATGAAAAACTGTTTTTT.

The chain has TRBV19 and TRBJ2-7; D possibly corresponds to TRBD2 (6 bases). This CDR3 has 14 residues. Germline V CDR1 and CDR2: LNHDA, SQIVND (reference sequence). The V gene lost 3 bases and the J gene lost 3 bases, with 12 bases spanning the gap. CDR3 in amino acids: CASSISGGNYEQYF. The CDR3 coding sequence is TGTGCCAGTAGTATCTCCGGGGGAAACTACGAGCAGTACTTC.

The rearrangement uses TRBV5-1 and TRBJ2-2, with 11 nucleotides matching TRBD2. This CDR3 contains 17 residues. Trimming removed 4 bases from V and 10 bases from J; junction bases left unmatched: 15. CDR1 and CDR2 (germline): SGHRS, YFSETQ. The CDR3, as DNA: TGCGCCAGCAGCGTACTCCCTGGAACTAGCGGGAGTGCGGAGCTGTTTTTT. It translates to CASSVLPGTSGSAELFF.

A single count supports this clone. DNA for the CDR3: TGTGCCAGCAGGGACAGGGAAGGTCAGCCCCAGCATTTT. This encodes CASRDREGQPQHF. The chain combines TRBV6-6 with TRBJ1-5; the match to TRBD1 covers 8 bases. The length of the CDR3 is 13 residues. The germline gives CDR1 MNHNY, CDR2 SVGAGI (reference sequence). Trimming took 6 bases from V and 6 from J; bases not matched to a gene: 4.

The rearrangement uses TRBV18 and TRBJ2-2; 10 nucleotides line up with TRBD1. CDR1 and CDR2 (germline): KGHSH, LQKENI. There are 16 residues in the CDR3. The J segment lost 3 bases and the V segment lost 0 bases, leaving 1 base of the junction unmatched. The chain's CDR3 is CASSPPGQGYTGELFF. The CDR3 region has the DNA TGTGCCAGCTCACCACCGGGACAGGGGTACACCGGGGAGCTGTTTTTT.

The chain joins TRBV5-6 to TRBJ1-3; tentatively, D is TRBD1 (5 bases). Germline V gives CDR1 SGHDT, CDR2 YYEEEE. The CDR3 runs to 16 residues. The germline V and J ends were trimmed by 0 bases and 0 bases, with 10 bases remaining between them. CDR3 nucleotides: TGTGCCAGCAGCTTGGTCGGGGCTCACTCTGGAAACACCATATATTTT. It translates to CASSLVGAHSGNTIYF.

V and J are TRBV10-3 and TRBJ2-4, with 10 nucleotides matching TRBD2. Per the germline V gene, CDR1 is ENHRY and CDR2 is SYGVKD. The CDR3 is 15 residues long. The junction had 5 bases not matched to a gene; V was cut back by 2 bases and J by 7 bases. The CDR3 region is CAISEVASGGNIQYF. CDR3 DNA sequence: TGTGCCATCAGTGAGGTGGCTAGCGGGGGTAACATTCAGTACTTC.

This clone has only one observation. The V call is TRBV9, the J call TRBJ2-3; D is ambiguous. The CDR3 covers 15 residues. The V end lost 3 bases, the J end lost 6 bases, and 17 bases lay between the germline ends. CDR1 and CDR2 from the germline V gene are SGDLS and YYNGEE. CDR3 bases: TGTGCCAGCAGCGCGCTGGACCCAAACGAGGATACGCAGTATTTT. The encoded protein is CASSALDPNEDTQYF.

V is TRBV19 and J is TRBJ2-7; 7 positions agree with TRBD2. The V gene's germline CDR1 is LNHDA and CDR2 SQIVND (reference sequence). The V and J ends lost 0 bases and 6 bases, in that order; junction bases with no gene match: 11. The CDR3 consists of 16 residues. The CDR3 bases are TGTGCCAGTAGTATAGATTGGAGGGAGGGCCTTTTCGAGCAGTACTTC. Translating it yields CASSIDWREGLFEQYF.

The chain employs TRBV27 and TRBJ2-5; D might be TRBD1 (6 bases). The CDR3 extends over 19 amino acids. Germline lookup yields CDR1 MNHEY and CDR2 SMNVEV (reference sequence). Trimming left V 2 bases short and J 4 bases short, with 26 bases between. CDR3 sequence reads: CASSLRIGQGRRFRETQYF. Written as DNA, the CDR3 is TGTGCCAGCAGTTTAAGGATAGGGCAGGGGCGAAGGTTCCGAGAGACCCAGTACTTC.

The V and J genes are TRBV4-1 and TRBJ2-4; 8 bases fit TRBD2. Trimming cost V 2 bases and J 8 bases; bases outside gene matches: 14. The CDR3 has 17 residues. CDR1 is MGHRA, CDR2 YSYEKL, per germline. CDR3 DNA: TGCGCCAGCAGCCAACGGCGGGAGGTAGTTTCCTCTCACATTCAGTACTTC. This codes for CASSQRREVVSSHIQYF.

This chain connects TRBV28 to TRBJ2-4; D gene uncertain. V lost 6 bases to trimming and J lost 9 bases, with 21 bases between them. Germline V gene lookup returns CDR1 MDHEN and CDR2 SYDVKM. The CDR3 is made up of 15 amino acids. The CDR3, as DNA: TGTGCCAGCAGACCCGGTGGTGGTAGCATCTTCATTCAGTACTTC. Protein sequence: CASRPGGGSIFIQYF. Combining the CDR3 with reference TRBV28 and TRBJ2-4 gives the whole variable domain DVKVTQSSRYLVKRTGEKVFLECVQDMDHENMFWYRQDPGLGLRLIYFSYDVKMKEKGDIPEGYSVSREKKERFSLILESASTNQTSMYLCASRPGGGSIFIQYFGAGTRLSVL.

This chain links TRBV6-5 with TRBJ1-6; 8 bases line up with TRBD1. Unmatched junction bases numbered 1, after V lost 2 bases and J lost 10 bases. CDR3 size: 13 residues. Looked up from germline, CDR1 is MNHEY and CDR2 is SVGAGI. Here the CDR3 reads CASSYDRGSPLHF. CDR3 nucleotides: TGTGCCAGCAGTTACGACAGGGGATCACCCCTCCACTTT.

Note on this clone: The sample has other DNA sequences that encode this CDR3 too. The chain has TRBV11-2 and TRBJ1-3; D gene unclear. The germline V and J ends were trimmed by 5 bases and 4 bases, with 9 bases remaining between them. This CDR3 comprises 13 residues. The germline V gene has CDR1 SGHAT and CDR2 FQNNGV. The CDR3 region has the DNA TGTGCCAGCAGCCTACAACTCGGAAACACCATATATTTT. Translated: CASSLQLGNTIYF.

This clone was seen a single time. The CDR3, as DNA: TGTGCCAGCAGCCTGGGAGGGGGGACAGGGCGCACAGATACGCAGTATTTT. It is translated as CASSLGGGTGRTDTQYF. V and J are TRBV5-4 and TRBJ2-3, with 9 bases identical to TRBD1. The CDR3 has 17 amino acids. CDR1 is SGHNT, CDR2 YYREEE, per germline (reference sequence). Trimming at V came to 4 bases and at J to 1 base, leaving 10 bases not matched to a gene.

This rearrangement joins TRBV5-1 to TRBJ1-3, with D possibly TRBD1 on 6 matching bases. Germline loops: CDR1 SGHRS, CDR2 YFSETQ. The V end lost 4 bases, the J end lost 0 bases, and 14 bases lay between the germline ends. The CDR3 has 16 residues. The CDR3 loop reads CASSHGQSSSGNTIYF. Here the CDR3 DNA reads TGCGCCAGCAGCCACGGACAGTCAAGCTCTGGAAACACCATATATTTT.

The V call is TRBV25-1, the J call TRBJ2-7; tentative D call: TRBD1 (6 bases). This CDR3 has 14 residues. The germline gives CDR1 MGHDK, CDR2 SYGVNS. Trimming left V 3 bases short and J 5 bases short, with 14 bases between. CDR3 in amino acids: CASSDYRVRDEQYF. CDR3 coding DNA: TGTGCCAGCAGTGACTACAGGGTTAGGGACGAGCAGTACTTC.

The chain is built from TRBV7-3 and TRBJ2-2; D might be TRBD1 (6 bases). The V end lost 0 bases, the J end lost 2 bases, and 10 bases lay between the germline ends. CDR3 size: 16 residues. Germline loops: CDR1 SGHTA, CDR2 FQGTGA. The chain's CDR3 is CASSLTGASNTGELFF. The CDR3 nucleotides read TGTGCCAGCAGCTTAACGGGGGCGTCCAACACCGGGGAGCTGTTTTTT.

The J gene is TRBJ2-7, the V gene TRBV18; 9 nucleotides align to TRBD1. With V trimmed by 2 bases and J by 7 bases, 9 bases remained unmatched. The CDR3 loop spans 15 amino acids. Germline CDR1 is KGHSH and CDR2 is LQKENI. The CDR3 DNA reads as TGTGCCAGCTCACCATTGGCACAGGGGGCCCGGGAGCAGTACTTC. Its translation is CASSPLAQGAREQYF. Supplemented by reference TRBV18 and TRBJ2-7, the full variable domain reads NAGVMQNPRHLVRRRGQEARLRCSPMKGHSHVYWYRQLPEEGLKFMVYLQKENIIDESGMPKERFSAEFPKEGPSILRIQQVVRGDSAAYFCASSPLAQGAREQYFGPGTRLTVT.

The V and J genes are TRBV15 and TRBJ2-1; TRBD2 matches 8 bases. This CDR3 is built from 16 residues. J was trimmed by 7 bases and V by 0 bases; bases with no gene match: 8. Germline assignment: CDR1 LNHNV and CDR2 YYDKDF (reference sequence). The CDR3 spells CATSRDTPGTRNEQFF. The CDR3 nucleotides read TGTGCCACCAGCAGAGATACCCCCGGGACTAGGAATGAGCAGTTCTTC.

This sequence joins TRBV29-1 and TRBJ2-1; D possibly matches TRBD1 or TRBD2 (5 bases each). V was shortened by 7 bases and J by 2 bases, with 21 bases between the two germline ends. Germline V gene sequence: CDR1 SQVTM, CDR2 ANQGSEA. The CDR3 is 16 residues long. CDR3 in DNA: TGCAGCGGGAGGTGGGACGCCGGCAATACCTACAATGAGCAGTTCTTC. Its protein is CSGRWDAGNTYNEQFF.

This clone was counted between two and nine times. The chain uses TRBV7-9 and TRBJ1-1; unclear D gene. The V gene lost 3 bases and the J gene lost 6 bases, with 17 bases spanning the gap. Germline V gene lookup returns CDR1 SEHNR and CDR2 FQNEAQ (reference sequence). The CDR3 spans 15 residues. The DNA for the CDR3 is TGTGCCAGCAGCTTGGCCTGGGCCGAGGACGCTGAAGCTTTCTTT. Its protein product is CASSLAWAEDAEAFF.